This TCR beta chain was recovered during a study of shared clonotypes between healthy human individuals. This clone was observed once. Repertoires were generated with immunoSEQ multiplex PCR, while TCRdb's copy carries only in-frame clones and drops some. This table holds about 480,000 clones, almost 80% found once. Trimming pared 5 bases from V and 4 bases from J, leaving 11 bases between. This CDR3 is 14 amino acids long. Per germline, CDR1 SGHVS and CDR2 FQNEAQ. The gene calls are TRBV7-8 and TRBJ2-2; perhaps TRBD1 as D (6 bases). The receptor comes from a woman between 40 and 55 years old in good health. Some clones in this sample may be carry-over from other donors' samples. The sample consisted of PBMCs. The CDR3 loop reads CASSPRGITGELFF. The CDR3 DNA reads TGTGCCAGCAGCCCCAGGGGTATCACCGGGGAGCTGTTTTTT.